This TCR beta chain was recorded in a study of vaccination and CD4 T cells after COVID-19. Looking at the study overall: Overlapping SARS-CoV-2, HCoV-NL63, HCoV-OC43 and HCoV-229E spike peptides were used to stimulate cells.

V was trimmed by 4 bases and J by 2 bases, leaving 3 bases between them. This CDR3 is built from 13 residues. Germline lookup yields CDR1 MNHEY and CDR2 SVGEGT. Time point specified: late sampling 161 to 241 days after vaccination in a few convalescent patients. Treatment specified: approximately 11-day PBMC culture with coronavirus spike peptide pools or control peptides (ViraFEST assay). Fresh IL-2 medium replaced half the culture medium on days 3 and 7. At the Johns Hopkins FTIC core, DNA taken from cultured CD4+ T cells was sequenced by way of the Oncomine TCR Beta short-read assay. In this case, cultured CD4+ T cells provided the extracted genomic DNA. TCRdb reprocessed the PCR reads via MiXCR and lists one record per CDR3 protein. The repertoire has about 18,000 distinct CDR3 sequences, roughly half of them found once; the top ten carry approximately 12%. A single count supports this clonotype. Its antigen is undetermined.

This chain connects TRBV6-2 or TRBV6-3 to TRBJ2-6; D is unresolved. The sequencing used CD4+ T cells from blood, cultured in vitro, collected about 7 months after SARS-CoV-2 vaccination. The receptor was isolated from a human donor who had recovered from COVID-19. This CDR3 is CASSFAGANVLTF. The CDR3 DNA reads as TGTGCCAGCAGTTTTGCTGGGGCCAACGTCCTGACTTTC.